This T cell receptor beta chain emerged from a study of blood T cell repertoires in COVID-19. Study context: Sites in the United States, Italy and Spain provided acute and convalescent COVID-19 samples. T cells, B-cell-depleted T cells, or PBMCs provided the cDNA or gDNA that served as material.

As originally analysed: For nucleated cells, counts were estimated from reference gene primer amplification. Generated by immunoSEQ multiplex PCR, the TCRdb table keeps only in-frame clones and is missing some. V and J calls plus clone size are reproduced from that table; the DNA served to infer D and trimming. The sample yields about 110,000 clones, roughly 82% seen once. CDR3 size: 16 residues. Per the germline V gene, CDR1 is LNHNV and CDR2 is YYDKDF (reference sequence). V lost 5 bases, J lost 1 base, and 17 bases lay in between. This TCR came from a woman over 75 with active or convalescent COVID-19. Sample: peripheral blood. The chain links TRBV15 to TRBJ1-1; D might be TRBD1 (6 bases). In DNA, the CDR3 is TGTGCCACCAGCGAGCATCTAAAACAGGGGAACACTGAAGCTTTCTTT. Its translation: CATSEHLKQGNTEAFF.